These T cell receptor beta chains were read from a single sample in a study of regulatory T cells in long-lasting Graves disease. TCRdb re-called the multiplex PCR reads with MiXCR, one entry per CDR3 protein. The sample shows more than 300,000 distinct CDR3 sequences, less than 20% of them seen only once. The input for sequencing was peripheral blood mononuclear cells (PBMCs), taken at new diagnosis, from a patient treated with antithyroid drugs. These receptors were taken from a female donor with Graves disease. Both conserved end residues are part of each CDR3. D genes are given only for firm matches. Clone size is given for some rows only: seen once, a few or many times, or a class if the clone is expanded.

abundance: many
v_gene: TRBV7-2
d_gene: -
j_gene: TRBJ2-5
CDR3nt: TGTGCCAGCAGTCAACCTTGGGAGACCCAGTACTTC
CDR3aa: CASSQPWETQYF

abundance: -
v_gene: TRBV7-2
d_gene: TRBD1
j_gene: TRBJ1-2
CDR3nt: TGTGCCAGCGGCAGGCCGGGACAGGGGGGCTACACCTTC
CDR3aa: CASGRPGQGGYTF

abundance: few
v_gene: TRBV5-6
d_gene: TRBD1
j_gene: TRBJ1-4
CDR3nt: TGTGCCAGCAGCCCAGGGACAGAATCAACTAATGAAAAACTGTTTTTT
CDR3aa: CASSPGTESTNEKLFF

abundance: many
v_gene: TRBV12-3/TRBV12-4
d_gene: TRBD1
j_gene: TRBJ1-2
CDR3nt: TGTGCCAGCAGTCTCAACATGGGACAGGGGTCCTATGGCTACACCTTC
CDR3aa: CASSLNMGQGSYGYTF

abundance: many
v_gene: TRBV12-3/TRBV12-4
d_gene: -
j_gene: TRBJ2-7
CDR3nt: TGTGCCAGCAGTTTGACCCCTGCAGGAATCCCAGCCTCCGAGCAGTACTTC
CDR3aa: CASSLTPAGIPASEQYF

abundance: many
v_gene: TRBV27
d_gene: -
j_gene: TRBJ1-1
CDR3nt: TGTGCCAGCAGCCATATCAGACAGCTTCTCACTGAAGCTTTCTTT
CDR3aa: CASSHIRQLLTEAFF

abundance: few
v_gene: TRBV7-9
d_gene: -
j_gene: TRBJ2-1
CDR3nt: TGTGCCAGCAGCTTATCGTCCGGCTACAATGAGCAGTTCTTC
CDR3aa: CASSLSSGYNEQFF

abundance: -
v_gene: TRBV3-1
d_gene: -
j_gene: TRBJ1-2
CDR3nt: TGTGCCAGCAGCCAAGATGATCTCGGGGGAAGGGAGAATGGCTACACCTTC
CDR3aa: CASSQDDLGGRENGYTF

abundance: -
v_gene: TRBV20-1
d_gene: TRBD2
j_gene: TRBJ2-1
CDR3nt: TGCAGTGCTCCGAAACTAGCGGGGGGCTACAATGAGCAGTTCTTC
CDR3aa: CSAPKLAGGYNEQFF

abundance: many
v_gene: TRBV7-9
d_gene: -
j_gene: TRBJ2-7
CDR3nt: TGTGCCAGCAGCTTTACAGGGTTGAGCGAGCAGTACTTC
CDR3aa: CASSFTGLSEQYF

abundance: -
v_gene: TRBV20-1
d_gene: TRBD1
j_gene: TRBJ1-4
CDR3nt: TGCAGTGCCACCAAGGGGGCTTCTAATGAAAAACTGTTTTTT
CDR3aa: CSATKGASNEKLFF

abundance: many
v_gene: TRBV6-2/TRBV6-3
d_gene: TRBD1
j_gene: TRBJ1-2
CDR3nt: TGTGCCAGCAGTTACGGAGCAGGGGGAGGGTATGGCTACACCTTC
CDR3aa: CASSYGAGGGYGYTF

abundance: few
v_gene: TRBV12-3/TRBV12-4
d_gene: -
j_gene: TRBJ2-6
CDR3nt: TGTGCCAGCAGTTCGGCCGAGGCTAGACTACAGGGCCCCCGTTTAGGGGCCAACGTCCTGACTTTC
CDR3aa: CASSSAEARLQGPRLGANVLTF

abundance: -
v_gene: TRBV19
d_gene: -
j_gene: TRBJ1-6
CDR3nt: TGTGCCAGTGGCATACAGGCGGGAAATTCACCCCTCCACTTT
CDR3aa: CASGIQAGNSPLHF

abundance: many
v_gene: TRBV9
d_gene: -
j_gene: TRBJ2-3
CDR3nt: TGTGCCAGCAGCGTAGGGGGGGGCCGCACAGATACGCAGTATTTT
CDR3aa: CASSVGGGRTDTQYF

abundance: many
v_gene: TRBV18
d_gene: TRBD1
j_gene: TRBJ1-1
CDR3nt: TGTGCCAGCTCAACCGGGACAGACACTGAAGCTTTCTTT
CDR3aa: CASSTGTDTEAFF

abundance: many
v_gene: TRBV5-6
d_gene: -
j_gene: TRBJ2-1
CDR3nt: TGTGCCAGCAGCTTGAACAGCCCCAATGAGCAGTTCTTC
CDR3aa: CASSLNSPNEQFF

abundance: few
v_gene: TRBV2
d_gene: TRBD1
j_gene: TRBJ2-2
CDR3nt: TGTGCCAGCACGGAGGGACAGGGGAGCACCGGGGAGCTGTTTTTT
CDR3aa: CASTEGQGSTGELFF

abundance: many
v_gene: TRBV30
d_gene: -
j_gene: TRBJ2-7
CDR3nt: TGTGCCTGGAGTGGGTTAAACGAGCAGTACTTC
CDR3aa: CAWSGLNEQYF

abundance: many
v_gene: TRBV7-2
d_gene: -
j_gene: TRBJ2-3
CDR3nt: TGTGCCAGCAGCCCCGCCGGGGGCACAGATACGCAGTATTTT
CDR3aa: CASSPAGGTDTQYF

abundance: -
v_gene: TRBV2
d_gene: TRBD2
j_gene: TRBJ2-3
CDR3nt: TGTGCCAGCAGTGAAGAACTAGCGGGGGGAGATACGCAGTATTTT
CDR3aa: CASSEELAGGDTQYF

abundance: many
v_gene: TRBV7-3
d_gene: -
j_gene: TRBJ2-2
CDR3nt: TGTGCCAGCAGCTTATCCCGGGGAGCGGTCACCGGGGAGCTGTTTTTT
CDR3aa: CASSLSRGAVTGELFF

abundance: -
v_gene: TRBV10-3
d_gene: -
j_gene: TRBJ2-3
CDR3nt: TGTGCCATCAGTGAGTCGATATCCCGACAGGCCACAGATACGCAGTATTTT
CDR3aa: CAISESISRQATDTQYF

abundance: -
v_gene: TRBV20-1
d_gene: -
j_gene: TRBJ2-1
CDR3nt: TGCAGTGCTAGCATAGTCAATGAGCAGTTCTTC
CDR3aa: CSASIVNEQFF

abundance: -
v_gene: TRBV9
d_gene: -
j_gene: TRBJ2-1
CDR3nt: TGTGCCAGCAGCGTAGGCGGACCTTCCAATGAGCAGTTCTTC
CDR3aa: CASSVGGPSNEQFF

abundance: -
v_gene: TRBV12-3/TRBV12-4
d_gene: -
j_gene: TRBJ1-1
CDR3nt: TGTGCCAGCACCCCCCAGGGGTACGACACTGAAGCTTTCTTT
CDR3aa: CASTPQGYDTEAFF

abundance: -
v_gene: TRBV5-1
d_gene: TRBD1
j_gene: TRBJ1-5
CDR3nt: TGCGCCAGCAGCCCGGGGGCAGGGGGCGAGCAGCCCCAGCATTTT
CDR3aa: CASSPGAGGEQPQHF

abundance: -
v_gene: TRBV19
d_gene: -
j_gene: TRBJ2-2
CDR3nt: TGTGCCAGTAGTAGTGCAGGGGCGATGAACACCGGGGAGCTGTTTTTT
CDR3aa: CASSSAGAMNTGELFF

abundance: few
v_gene: TRBV27
d_gene: -
j_gene: TRBJ2-7
CDR3nt: TGTGCCAGCAGTTTAGGGCTGGACTACGAGCAGTACTTC
CDR3aa: CASSLGLDYEQYF

abundance: few
v_gene: TRBV3-1
d_gene: TRBD1
j_gene: TRBJ1-1
CDR3nt: TGTGCCAGCAGTCAACTCACTTCCGGGACAGGGGGAGAGGGCACTGAAGCTTTCTTT
CDR3aa: CASSQLTSGTGGEGTEAFF

abundance: -
v_gene: TRBV27
d_gene: TRBD1
j_gene: TRBJ1-5
CDR3nt: TGTGCCAGCGGACAGGGACTTGAGGTTCAGCCCCAGCATTTT
CDR3aa: CASGQGLEVQPQHF

abundance: -
v_gene: TRBV12-3/TRBV12-4
d_gene: -
j_gene: TRBJ2-2
CDR3nt: TGTGCCAGCAGTTTCCGGCAGGGCATCGGGGAGCTGTTTTTT
CDR3aa: CASSFRQGIGELFF

abundance: many
v_gene: TRBV27
d_gene: TRBD2
j_gene: TRBJ2-3
CDR3nt: TGTGCCAGCAGTTTATCGCAGGCGGGGGGCACAGATACGCAGTATTTT
CDR3aa: CASSLSQAGGTDTQYF

abundance: many
v_gene: TRBV4-3
d_gene: -
j_gene: TRBJ2-7
CDR3nt: TGCGCCAGCAGCCAACAAGGCGGGACGGGAAGCTCCTACGAGCAGTACTTC
CDR3aa: CASSQQGGTGSSYEQYF

abundance: few
v_gene: TRBV12-3/TRBV12-4
d_gene: -
j_gene: TRBJ2-7
CDR3nt: TGTGCCAGCAAAGTAGTAAGTGAGCAGTACTTC
CDR3aa: CASKVVSEQYF

abundance: -
v_gene: TRBV6-4
d_gene: TRBD1
j_gene: TRBJ2-7
CDR3nt: TGTGCCAGCAGCGCCTCCGGGACAGGGGCGGGCGAGCAGTACTTC
CDR3aa: CASSASGTGAGEQYF

abundance: -
v_gene: TRBV20-1
d_gene: TRBD2
j_gene: TRBJ2-2
CDR3nt: TGCAGTGCTAGAGACCTAGCGGGCCCCCGGGAGCTGTTTTTT
CDR3aa: CSARDLAGPRELFF

abundance: -
v_gene: TRBV2
d_gene: TRBD1
j_gene: TRBJ2-3
CDR3nt: TGTGCCAGCAGCTCCACAGGGGGGAAGGATACGCAGTATTTT
CDR3aa: CASSSTGGKDTQYF

abundance: many
v_gene: TRBV10-3
d_gene: -
j_gene: TRBJ2-2
CDR3nt: TGTGCCATCAGTGAGTCATCCTTCCCCGGGGAGCTGTTTTTT
CDR3aa: CAISESSFPGELFF

abundance: many
v_gene: TRBV28
d_gene: TRBD1
j_gene: TRBJ1-2
CDR3nt: TGTGCCAGCAGTTCTCGGACAGGGGGCGTAATCTATGGCTACACCTTC
CDR3aa: CASSSRTGGVIYGYTF

abundance: many
v_gene: TRBV11-2
d_gene: -
j_gene: TRBJ1-6
CDR3nt: TGTGCCAGCAGCTCACTAAAACGACAGTCTGATTCCCTCCACTTT
CDR3aa: CASSSLKRQSDSLHF

abundance: many
v_gene: TRBV6-5
d_gene: -
j_gene: TRBJ1-2
CDR3nt: TGTGCCAGCAGTTACGACGGGCAACAGAACTATGGCTACACCTTC
CDR3aa: CASSYDGQQNYGYTF

abundance: many
v_gene: TRBV29-1
d_gene: -
j_gene: TRBJ2-7
CDR3nt: TGCAGCGTTACCTCCGACAGGAGCTCCTACGAGCAGTACTTC
CDR3aa: CSVTSDRSSYEQYF

abundance: -
v_gene: TRBV7-8
d_gene: TRBD2
j_gene: TRBJ2-7
CDR3nt: TGTGCCAGCAGCCCACTAGCGGGAGTGGACGAGCAGTACTTC
CDR3aa: CASSPLAGVDEQYF

abundance: many
v_gene: TRBV6-1
d_gene: TRBD1
j_gene: TRBJ1-4
CDR3nt: TGTGCCAGCAGCCGACGACAGGGACATGAAAAACTGTTTTTT
CDR3aa: CASSRRQGHEKLFF